This T cell receptor (beta chain) was obtained from a study of blood T cell repertoires in COVID-19. The CDR3 is made up of 13 amino acids. The ends were cut back, 7 bases at V and 6 bases at J, with 18 bases in the middle. Germline CDR1 SQVTM, CDR2 ANQGSEA. Assay: immunoSEQ multiplex PCR; the TCRdb copy retains only in-frame clones and omits some. The table records 65,000 to 85,000 clones, 60% to 85% of them present only once. This clonotype was sampled from a human donor in a cohort sampled during active COVID-19. Material for sequencing was peripheral blood. The chain uses TRBV29-1 and TRBJ1-1; possibly TRBD1 for D (6 bases). CDR3 sequence reads: CSAAAGGLAEAFF. The CDR3 nucleotides read TGCAGCGCCGCGGCGGGGGGGCTGGCTGAAGCTTTCTTT.